These 16 T cell receptor beta chains originate from one sample sequenced in a study of T cell repertoires in cytomegalovirus infection. TCRdb called the reads again in MiXCR, with one record for every CDR3 protein. The repertoire holds 200,000 to 300,000 distinct CDR3 sequences, with 10% to 15% as singletons. Sequences were obtained from PBMCs. These receptors came from a human donor in good health (CMV status not recorded). Some clones in this sample may be carry-over from other donors' samples.

This clonotype was seen many times. The chain employs TRBV12-3 or TRBV12-4 and TRBJ1-2, with 9 bases matching TRBD1. The CDR3 is 16 residues long. The junction had 11 bases not matched to a gene; V was cut back by 5 bases and J by 4 bases. CDR3 coding DNA: TGTGCCAGCAGTGCGGGACAGGGAAGGGTCGGCTATGGCTACACCTTC. This gives the protein CASSAGQGRVGYGYTF.

This clonotype was seen a handful of times. The rearrangement uses TRBV12-3 or TRBV12-4 and TRBJ1-2, with 10 bases matching TRBD1. CDR3 length equals 15 residues. After removal of 1 base from V and 6 bases from J, the junction contained 5 bases not matched to a gene. CDR3 sequence (DNA): TGTGCCAGCAGTTTAGGCCGACAGGGGGCAAATGGCTACACCTTC. Translation gives CASSLGRQGANGYTF.

This clonotype was recorded many times. This chain uses TRBV7-2 with TRBJ2-7, with 9 bases that match TRBD2. V lost 2 bases and J lost 5; bases outside the gene matches: 10. Germline V gene lookup returns CDR1 SGHTA and CDR2 FQGNSA. The CDR3 extends over 16 amino acids. For the CDR3, the DNA is TGTGCCAGCAGCTTAACCCGCGGGGGGGCCCCCAACGAGCAGTACTTC. This encodes CASSLTRGGAPNEQYF.

This clonotype was seen many times. The rearrangement links TRBV7-9 to TRBJ1-1, with a tentative D call TRBD1 (5 bases). Germline V gene lookup returns CDR1 SEHNR and CDR2 FQNEAQ (reference sequence). The CDR3 sequence is 14 residues long. V shed 3 bases and J shed 4 bases, with 12 bases lying between them. Written as DNA, the CDR3 is TGTGCCAGCAGCTTGGGGCTTGGAAGCACTGAAGCTTTCTTT. Its protein is CASSLGLGSTEAFF.

Many counts were recorded for this clonotype. The V call is TRBV7-2, the J call TRBJ2-1, with 8 nucleotides matching TRBD2. The CDR3 has 16 residues. The junction had 10 bases not matched to a gene; V was cut back by 1 base and J by 8 bases. Germline loops: CDR1 SGHTA, CDR2 FQGNSA. The DNA for the CDR3 is TGTGCCAGCAGCTTAGTGGGGCTAGCGGGCGTAGATGAGCAGTTCTTC. It codes for CASSLVGLAGVDEQFF.

This clonotype was found many times. The chain links TRBV7-2 to TRBJ1-5; D gene ambiguous. With 5 bases removed from V and 0 bases from J, the gap between germline ends came to 2 bases. Germline V gives CDR1 SGHTA, CDR2 FQGNSA. The CDR3 spans 12 residues. This chain's CDR3 is CASSPSNQPQHF. CDR3 in DNA: TGTGCCAGCAGCCCTAGCAATCAGCCCCAGCATTTT.

A remark on this clonotype: Possible read error: a much larger clone is one base away. The J gene is TRBJ1-4, the V gene TRBV6-6, with D possibly being TRBD1 (6 bases). This CDR3 spans 13 amino acids. From germline, CDR1 is MNHNY and CDR2 SVGAGI (reference sequence). The V and J ends lost 5 bases and 13 bases respectively, with 17 bases between them. For the CDR3, the DNA is TGTGCCAGCAGTAACCCACAGGGCGGGAGACTGTTTTTT. It is translated as CASSNPQGGRLFF.

This clonotype was recorded at least ten times. V gene TRBV6-5 combines with J gene TRBJ1-2; TRBD1 matches 9 bases. The ends lost 5 bases at V and 8 bases at J; junction bases unmatched: 12. The CDR3 extends over 15 amino acids. The germline gives CDR1 MNHEY, CDR2 SVGAGI. DNA for the CDR3: TGTGCCAGCAGTGTAACAGGGGGCGCCCCCGTCGGCTACACCTTC. Its translation is CASSVTGGAPVGYTF.

The genes are TRBV15 and TRBJ2-2; 8 nucleotides align to TRBD2. CDR3 length: 14 residues. CDR1 and CDR2 (germline): LNHNV, YYDKDF (reference sequence). Trimming removed 7 bases from V and 3 bases from J; junction bases left unmatched: 4. The CDR3 loop reads CATTTGGYTGELFF. The CDR3 DNA is TGTGCCACCACTACGGGGGGGTACACCGGGGAGCTGTTTTTT.

As concerns this clonotype: A much larger clone differs by one base, so this may be a read error. The conserved phenylalanine or tryptophan is not found at the CDR3 terminus, so this likely reflects a read error. The genes are TRBV19 and TRBJ1-2; 9 bases are a match to TRBD1. CDR1 is LNHDA, CDR2 SQIVND, per germline (reference sequence). CDR3 length equals 13 residues. V lost 10 bases and J lost 3; bases outside the gene matches: 6. CDR3 region: CATTGQGDYGYTI. The CDR3 DNA follows: TGTGCCACTACGGGACAGGGTGACTATGGCTACACCATC.

This chain links TRBV2 with TRBJ1-2; 7 bases line up with TRBD1. Germline lookup yields CDR1 SNHLY and CDR2 FYNNEI. The CDR3 has 15 amino acids. Trimming took 5 bases from V and 4 from J; bases not matched to a gene: 10. In nucleotides, the CDR3 is TGTGCCAGCAGTAGAGGCTCCGGGACAGCCTATGGCTACACCTTC. Its protein is CASSRGSGTAYGYTF.

This clonotype was found many times. The chain carries TRBV7-8 and TRBJ2-7; 7 positions agree with TRBD1. V lost 7 bases and J lost 6; bases outside the gene matches: 12. The germline gives CDR1 SGHVS, CDR2 FQNEAQ. The CDR3 extends over 14 amino acids. In DNA form, the CDR3 reads TGTGCCAGCACCCTAGGGGGCGCTCCCTTCGAGCAGTACTTC. It is translated as CASTLGGAPFEQYF.

In its sample, this clonotype was seen many times. This chain uses TRBV12-3 or TRBV12-4 with TRBJ1-5; D uncertain. This CDR3 contains 16 residues. Deletions cut 6 bases from V and 1 base from J, with 16 bases between. CDR3 sequence reads: CASRMGREGSNQPQHF. The CDR3 nucleotides are TGTGCCAGCAGAATGGGGAGGGAAGGGAGCAATCAGCCCCAGCATTTT.

The J gene is TRBJ2-7, the V gene TRBV20-1; 8 bases agree with TRBD1. The germline V gene has CDR1 DFQATT and CDR2 SNEGSKA (reference sequence). The CDR3 has 14 residues. V lost 2 bases to trimming and J lost 6 bases; unmatched junction nucleotides: 9. The CDR3 reads CSARLTGVRGEQYF. The CDR3 nucleotides read TGCAGTGCTAGACTGACAGGGGTACGTGGCGAGCAGTACTTC.

The CDR3 nucleotides are TGCGCCAGCAGCCTTATAGCGGGAGTCTCCTACGAGCAGTACTTC. Amino acids: CASSLIAGVSYEQYF. The rearrangement uses TRBV5-1 and TRBJ2-7, with 9 nucleotides matching TRBD2. The germline gives CDR1 SGHRS, CDR2 YFSETQ. This CDR3 comprises 15 residues. V lost 4 bases to trimming and J lost 0 bases; unmatched junction nucleotides: 5.

Turning to this clonotype: A clone one base away is much larger, so this may be a read error. The chain employs TRBV28 and TRBJ1-3; D unclear. The CDR3 has 16 amino acids. In germline, CDR1 is MDHEN, CDR2 SYDVKM. CDR3 nucleotide sequence: TGTGCCAGCGGTTTAATTTCCGCGAGCTCTGGAAACACCATATATTTT. Its protein is CASGLISASSGNTIYF.